These T cell receptor beta chains were read from a single sample in a study of shared clonotypes between healthy human individuals. The assay was immunoSEQ multiplex PCR, and TCRdb's table has in-frame clones only and misses some. The sample has 2 million to 3 million clones, 90% to 95% seen once. The sequencing sample was made of naive CD4+ T cells from PBMCs. The receptors originated from a man aged 18-30 years in good health. Some clones in this sample may be carry-over from other donors' samples. The CDR3 runs from the conserved cysteine through the conserved F or W. A D gene is named only where the DNA matches it firmly. Only some rows state a clone size, as once, few, many or a class for expanded clones.

DNA | CDR3 | D | size | J | V
TGTGCCAGCAGCGCGAAATCCGGGGCCGGGGATACGCAGTATTTT | CASSAKSGAGDTQYF | NA | NA | TRBJ2-3 | TRBV9
TGTGCCAGCAGCCTTAGCCCTAGCACTGAGCAGTTCTTC | CASSLSPSTEQFF | NA | NA | TRBJ2-1 | TRBV9
TGTGCCAGTGACCGGACTAGCGGAGGCTACAATGAGCAGTTCTTC | CASDRTSGGYNEQFF | TRBD2 | NA | TRBJ2-1 | TRBV28
TGTGCCAGCAGAACACAGGGGATCGTGGAGACCCAGTACTTC | CASRTQGIVETQYF | TRBD1 | once | TRBJ2-5 | TRBV6-1
TGTGCCAGAAGCAGAATTCCGGGACAGCCAACAACTAATGAAAAACTGTTTTTT | CARSRIPGQPTTNEKLFF | TRBD1 | NA | TRBJ1-4 | TRBV5-3
TGTGCCAGCAGCTTGTGGTTCGTCTACACCGGGGAGCTGTTTTTT | CASSLWFVYTGELFF | NA | NA | TRBJ2-2 | TRBV5-6
TGTGCCAGCAGCTTAGCGCTTAATCAGCCCCAGCATTTT | CASSLALNQPQHF | NA | few | TRBJ1-5 | TRBV7-6
TGTGCCTGGAGTGTCAGGAATGGCTACACCTTC | CAWSVRNGYTF | NA | NA | TRBJ1-2 | TRBV30
TGTGCCAGCAGGGGACTTTTGAACACTGAAGCTTTCTTT | CASRGLLNTEAFF | NA | NA | TRBJ1-1 | TRBV28
TGTGCCAGCAGCTTGGCCGGAAGCTTACTATCCTACTACAATGAGCAGTTCTTC | CASSLAGSLLSYYNEQFF | NA | NA | TRBJ2-1 | TRBV5-4
TGTGCCAGCAGTACGAGGGACAGCTCCATGAGAGACGAGCAGTACTTC | CASSTRDSSMRDEQYF | TRBD1 | NA | TRBJ2-7 | TRBV28
TGTGCCAGCAGTTTGGGTACAAAAGGCACTGAAGCTTTCTTT | CASSLGTKGTEAFF | NA | NA | TRBJ1-1 | TRBV28
TGTGCCAGCTCACGAGCCCAACTCGGACGGTGGGATGAGCAGTTCTTC | CASSRAQLGRWDEQFF | NA | NA | TRBJ2-1 | TRBV18
TGTGCCACCAGCAGAGGGGATTACAATGAGCAGTTCTTC | CATSRGDYNEQFF | NA | NA | TRBJ2-1 | TRBV15
TGTGCCAGCACCTCGTCGGCTGCGGCAGATACGCAGTATTTT | CASTSSAAADTQYF | NA | NA | TRBJ2-3 | TRBV28
TGTGCCAGCAGCTCCCCGCTCCGGGACAGGGCTTTCGAGCAGTACTTC | CASSSPLRDRAFEQYF | TRBD1 | NA | TRBJ2-7 | TRBV5-4
TGCGCCAGCAGCTTGGCCGGGACTAGCGTTTCCTACAATGAGCAGCTCTTC | CASSLAGTSVSYNEQLF | TRBD2 | NA | TRBJ2-1 | TRBV5-1
TGTGCCAGCAGCGTAGGGGTTAGCTACAATGAGCAGTTCTTC | CASSVGVSYNEQFF | NA | NA | TRBJ2-1 | TRBV9
TGTGCCAGCACCGGATGGGTCTATGGCTACACCTTC | CASTGWVYGYTF | NA | NA | TRBJ1-2 | TRBV28
TGTGCCAGCAGCTTAGCGCATGGGAGTAGGGGCCAGCCCCAGCATTTT | CASSLAHGSRGQPQHF | NA | NA | TRBJ1-5 | TRBV7-9
TGTGCCAGCAGTTCTAGCGGGAGTTGGGGGGTTGAGCAGTTCTTC | CASSSSGSWGVEQFF | TRBD2 | NA | TRBJ2-1 | TRBV25-1
TGCGCCAGCAGCTTGGGTATGTTGTGGGAGGGCCCCTACGAGCAGTACTTC | CASSLGMLWEGPYEQYF | TRBD2 | NA | TRBJ2-7 | TRBV5-1
TGTGCCAGCAGCCCATCTGGATTGCGGGAGAAGGGAGATACGCAGTATTTT | CASSPSGLREKGDTQYF | TRBD2 | NA | TRBJ2-3 | TRBV5-4
TGTGCCAGCAGCGTTTCAGGCGAGCAGTACTTC | CASSVSGEQYF | NA | NA | TRBJ2-7 | TRBV2
TGTGCCAGCAGCTTAGCCCTAGCATCAGATGAGCAGTTCTTC | CASSLALASDEQFF | NA | NA | TRBJ2-1 | TRBV7-3
TGTGCCAGCAGTCTCGGAGGTGGGGCCAACGTCCTGACTTTC | CASSLGGGANVLTF | NA | NA | TRBJ2-6 | TRBV28
TGTGCCAGCAGCTTACACAATGAGCAGTTCTTC | CASSLHNEQFF | NA | NA | TRBJ2-1 | TRBV7-3
TGTGCCAGCAGCTCCCGGGGAGCGGGCAAGTACGAGCAGTACTTC | CASSSRGAGKYEQYF | NA | NA | TRBJ2-7 | TRBV7-2
TGTGCCAGCAGTGTTCTAGCGGGAGGAGAAGATACGCAGTATTTT | CASSVLAGGEDTQYF | TRBD2 | NA | TRBJ2-3 | TRBV27
TGTGCCAGCAGTGTCGACAGGCACACTGAAGCTTTCTTT | CASSVDRHTEAFF | NA | NA | TRBJ1-1 | TRBV2
TGTGCCAGCAGCGTAGCTTCAGGTTACACAGATACGCAGTATTTT | CASSVASGYTDTQYF | NA | NA | TRBJ2-3 | TRBV9
TGTGCCACCAGCAGGCCCGGGACACCAAACTATGGCTACACCTTC | CATSRPGTPNYGYTF | NA | NA | TRBJ1-2 | TRBV15
TGTGCCAGTAGTGCGTCCGGGGAGAGAGCAATCAATGAGCAGTTCTTC | CASSASGERAINEQFF | NA | NA | TRBJ2-1 | TRBV19
TGCGCCAGCAGCCCATTTCCTACTTATCCCTATGGCTACACCTTC | CASSPFPTYPYGYTF | NA | NA | TRBJ1-2 | TRBV4-3
TGCGCCAGCAGCACTACTCCGAGCTCCTACAATGAGCAGTTCTTC | CASSTTPSSYNEQFF | NA | NA | TRBJ2-1 | TRBV5-1
TGTGCCAGCAGCCGATTAAGAGCAGGGGGCACTTACGAGCAGTACTTC | CASSRLRAGGTYEQYF | TRBD1 | NA | TRBJ2-7 | TRBV7-9
TGTGCCTGGAGTCAGAACGGGAGCCCGGATACGCAGTATTTT | CAWSQNGSPDTQYF | NA | NA | TRBJ2-3 | TRBV30
TGTGCCAGTACGGGGAGGGGAAGCGGTAGCAATCAGCCCCAGCATTTT | CASTGRGSGSNQPQHF | NA | NA | TRBJ1-5 | TRBV19
TGCGCCAGCAGCCTCCGGGGGGACCAGCCCCAGCATTTT | CASSLRGDQPQHF | NA | NA | TRBJ1-5 | TRBV4-1